Sequencing of this TCR beta chain was carried out in a study of shared clonotypes between healthy human individuals. Broader study findings: A reduction in generation probabilities was seen for non-shared clonotypes relative to those shared by all four donors.

Concerning this clone: Its antigen remains unidentified.

In the naive CD8 group, cells lacked CD45RO and were positively selected for CCR7, so terminally differentiated effector memory CD45RA+ cells were left out. An assay was performed, and its level was deep. Sorted-subset replicate PCRs used 200 ng DNA, approximately 30,000 T cell genomes. The protocol was immunoSEQ multiplex PCR, while the TCRdb copy is restricted to in-frame clones and leaves out a portion. This table holds roughly 2.1 million clones, 90% to 95% found once. Germline loops: CDR1 MNHEY, CDR2 SMNVEV (reference sequence). The junction had 3 bases not matched to a gene; V was cut back by 7 bases and J by 0 bases. The CDR3 totals 13 residues.

The sample comprised naive CD8+ T cells from PBMCs. This chain uses TRBV27 with TRBJ2-7; 7 bases map to TRBD2. The sequence was obtained from a man aged 18 to 35 in good health. Some clones in this sample may be carry-over from other donors' samples. The CDR3 region is CASMSGDSYEQYF. CDR3 bases: TGTGCCAGCATGAGCGGGGACTCCTACGAGCAGTACTTC.